This TCR beta chain was found in a study of somatic mutations in cytotoxic T cells in rheumatoid arthritis. Background on the study: At nearly 100% purity, some V beta antibody-stained T-cell populations were flow-sorted, and these included V beta1+ cells that were sequenced for TCRB. General study results and limits: Rheumatoid arthritis patients showed slight TRBV07 underrepresentation, unadjusted for multiple comparisons. Rheumatoid arthritis patients and age-matched healthy controls showed no significant difference in CD8+ T-cell clonality.

As for this clone: Its antigen is not identified.

TCRdb keeps only in-frame clones here, not all; method: immunoSEQ multiplex PCR. Among 20,000 or so clones, over 70% were seen once, and the ten largest hold roughly 10%. This CDR3 contains 16 residues. V lost 1 base to trimming and J lost 1 base, with 11 bases between them. CDR1 is SEHNR, CDR2 FQNEAQ, per germline (reference sequence). Sequencing input: CD8+ T cells sorted from blood. V is TRBV7-9 and J is TRBJ1-3; D remains unclear. The TCR comes from an adult with rheumatoid arthritis. This CDR3 reads CASSLVVRPSGNTIYF. The DNA of the CDR3 is TGTGCCAGCAGCTTAGTGGTGCGTCCATCTGGAAACACCATATATTTT.